The 9 T cell receptor beta chains below all came from one sample that was sequenced in a study of siplizumab effects on memory and regulatory T cells. The data were produced by immunoSEQ multiplex PCR, yet TCRdb's version contains in-frame clones alone and is incomplete. The table records 100,000 to 110,000 clones, 80% to 95% of them present only once. The sequencing input was CD4+ T cells sorted from blood. The source is a human donor in good health.

The rearrangement links TRBV6-1 to TRBJ1-4; the match to TRBD1 covers 7 bases. Germline values: CDR1 MNHNS, CDR2 SASEGT. The CDR3 contains 13 residues. The trim removed 6 bases at V and 8 bases at J, leaving 6 bases unmatched. The CDR3 sequence is CASRTGLDEKLFF. Here the CDR3 DNA reads TGTGCCAGCAGGACAGGGTTGGACGAAAAACTGTTTTTT.

In this sample, this clone turned up once. The DNA of the CDR3 is TGTGCCAGCAGTTCGCCGGCGAACACTGAAGCTTTCTTT. Its protein is CASSSPANTEAFF. The chain employs TRBV6-6 and TRBJ1-1; D ambiguous. The CDR3 is made up of 13 amino acids. V was trimmed by 4 bases and J by 1 base, leaving 7 bases between them. CDR1 is MNHNY and CDR2 is SVGAGI in the germline V gene (reference sequence).

J is TRBJ2-7 and V is TRBV5-6; 14 bases agree with TRBD2. In germline, CDR1 is SGHDT, CDR2 YYEEEE. V lost 2 bases to trimming and J lost 5 bases; unmatched junction nucleotides: 6. The CDR3 is made up of 16 amino acids. CDR3 region: CASSFTTSGGAHEQYF. In DNA, the CDR3 is TGTGCCAGCAGCTTCACGACTAGCGGGGGGGCCCACGAGCAGTACTTC.

The genes are TRBV28 and TRBJ2-1; TRBD2 matches at 7 bases. Per germline, CDR1 MDHEN and CDR2 SYDVKM. This CDR3 has 16 amino acids. V shed 10 bases and J 8 bases; nucleotides not matched to a gene: 20. The CDR3, as DNA: TGTGCCACTCACCTCGGGGGGAGAGTATCTTCCGATGAGCAGTTCTTC. It yields the protein CATHLGGRVSSDEQFF.

The chain employs TRBV5-4 and TRBJ2-3, with 11 bases aligning to TRBD2. Per the germline V gene, CDR1 is SGHNT and CDR2 is YYREEE (reference sequence). The CDR3 contains 17 residues. V was clipped by 4 bases and J by 2 bases; unmatched bases: 9. The CDR3 region has the DNA TGTGCCAGCAGCGCAACGTTAGCGGGGGGGTTCACAGATACGCAGTATTTT. The encoded protein is CASSATLAGGFTDTQYF. The whole variable domain, filled in from reference TRBV5-4 and TRBJ2-3, reads ETGVTQSPTHLIKTRGQQVTLRCSSQSGHNTVSWYQQALGQGPQFIFQYYREEENGRGNFPPRFSGLQFPNYSSELNVNALELDDSALYLCASSATLAGGFTDTQYFGPGTRLTVL.

The DNA of the CDR3 is TGCGCCAGCAGTCTCGATCAAGAGACCCAGTACTTC. Translating gives CASSLDQETQYF. This chain links TRBV5-1 with TRBJ2-5, with unresolved D. The CDR3 runs 12 residues. CDR1 is SGHRS and CDR2 is YFSETQ in the germline V gene. Trimming shortened V by 5 bases and J by 2 bases, and 7 bases separated the two germline ends.

This clone was detected only a few times. The chain joins TRBV28 to TRBJ1-1; no clear D. Germline V CDR1 and CDR2: MDHEN, SYDVKM. With 7 bases removed from V and 5 bases from J, the gap between germline ends came to 17 bases. The CDR3 is made up of 14 amino acids. The CDR3 loop is CASTRSRGRTEAFF. CDR3 coding DNA: TGTGCCAGCACGAGGAGTAGAGGGAGAACTGAAGCTTTCTTT.

CDR3 amino acids: CASSGQVASGNTIYF. The DNA for the CDR3 is TGTGCCAGCAGCGGACAGGTAGCTTCTGGAAACACCATATATTTT. The chain joins TRBV6-1 to TRBJ1-3; 7 bases match TRBD1. Germline-derived CDR1 and CDR2 are MNHNS and SASEGT. V lost 6 bases to trimming and J lost 1 base; unmatched junction nucleotides: 6. CDR3 length equals 15 residues.

The J gene is TRBJ1-5, the V gene TRBV4-2; a weak D match, TRBD1 (5 bases). CDR3 size: 15 residues. V was pared by 0 bases and J by 7 bases, with 13 bases between. Looked up from germline, CDR1 is LGHNA and CDR2 is YNFKEQ. CDR3 residues: CASSQDGAGRQPQHF. The CDR3 region has the DNA TGTGCCAGCAGCCAAGATGGGGCAGGGCGGCAGCCCCAGCATTTT.